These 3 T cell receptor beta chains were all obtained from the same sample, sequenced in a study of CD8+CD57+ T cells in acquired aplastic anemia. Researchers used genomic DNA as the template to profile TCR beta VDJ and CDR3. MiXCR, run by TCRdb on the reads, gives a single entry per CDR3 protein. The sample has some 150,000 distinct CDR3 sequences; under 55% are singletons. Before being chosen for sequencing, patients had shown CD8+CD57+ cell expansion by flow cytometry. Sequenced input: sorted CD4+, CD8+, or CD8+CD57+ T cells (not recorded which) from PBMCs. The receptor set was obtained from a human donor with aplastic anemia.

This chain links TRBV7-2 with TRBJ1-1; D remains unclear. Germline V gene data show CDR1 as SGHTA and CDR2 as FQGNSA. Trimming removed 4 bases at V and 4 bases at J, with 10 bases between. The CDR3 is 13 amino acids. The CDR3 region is CASSWSRGTEAFF. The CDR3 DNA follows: TGTGCCAGCAGCTGGTCCCGGGGCACTGAAGCTTTCTTT.

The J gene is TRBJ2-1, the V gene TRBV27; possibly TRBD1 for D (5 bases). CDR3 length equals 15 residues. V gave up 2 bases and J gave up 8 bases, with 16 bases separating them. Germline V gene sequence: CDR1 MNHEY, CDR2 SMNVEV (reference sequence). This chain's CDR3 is CASSLGASGSDEQFF. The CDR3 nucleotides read TGTGCCAGCAGTTTAGGGGCTAGTGGAAGCGATGAGCAGTTCTTC.

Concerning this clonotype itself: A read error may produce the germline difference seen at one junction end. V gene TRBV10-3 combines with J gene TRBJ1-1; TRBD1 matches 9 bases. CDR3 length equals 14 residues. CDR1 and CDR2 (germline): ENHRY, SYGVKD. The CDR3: CASSQSTGGPEAFF. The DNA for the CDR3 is TGTGCCAGCAGTCAGTCCACAGGGGGCCCTGAAGCTTTCTTT.